One sample yielded the 13 T cell receptor beta chains listed below, sequenced in a study of vaccination effects on CD4 cells after COVID-19. Culturing for ten to eleven days preceded CD4+ T cell isolation. Participants each got two BNT162b2 or mRNA-1273 vaccine doses. Method: immunoSEQ multiplex PCR; TCRdb's copy keeps in-frame clones and lacks some. The data hold about 66,000 clones, with roughly 80% observed a single time. No antigen has been assigned to these receptors. Sequencing was performed on CD4+ T cells from PBMCs cultured without peptide, taken after COVID-19 vaccination. The source is a human donor who received a COVID-19 vaccine.

V usage is TRBV11-2 and J usage is TRBJ2-3; possibly TRBD2 for D (5 bases). The germline gives CDR1 SGHAT, CDR2 FQNNGV. Trimming cost V 5 bases and J 6 bases, with 21 bases left between them. CDR3 length: 16 residues. The CDR3 protein is CASSNGGQRSVDTQYF. The CDR3 nucleotides are TGTGCCAGCAGCAACGGAGGCCAAAGGTCTGTGGATACGCAGTATTTT.

The V and J genes are TRBV19 and TRBJ1-5, with 7 bases identical to TRBD1. The CDR3 contains 17 residues. Germline lookup yields CDR1 LNHDA and CDR2 SQIVND (reference sequence). The V gene end was trimmed by 5 bases and the J gene end by 4 bases; junction bases not matched to a gene: 14. This CDR3 is CASSFFVGQGENQPQHF. CDR3 in DNA: TGTGCCAGTAGTTTTTTTGTAGGGCAGGGGGAAAATCAGCCCCAGCATTTT.

The rearrangement links TRBV24-1 to TRBJ2-1; 10 bases line up with TRBD1. In germline, CDR1 is KGHDR, CDR2 SFDVKD. V gave up 3 bases and J gave up 8 bases; unmatched junction bases: 9. The CDR3 length is 16 residues. The CDR3 nucleotides are TGTGCCACCAGTGATACACCGGGACAGGGGAGCGATGAGCAGTTCTTC. It codes for CATSDTPGQGSDEQFF.

The chain uses TRBV28 and TRBJ2-7, with D tentatively TRBD1 or TRBD2 (5 bases each). CDR3 length equals 14 residues. Germline assignment: CDR1 MDHEN and CDR2 SYDVKM. Trimming took 8 bases from V and 6 from J, leaving 20 bases between them. CDR3 DNA: TGTGCCAGCGGCCCCTCCGTGGGGGTCACCGAGCAGTACGTC. Its protein is CASGPSVGVTEQYV.

This rearrangement joins TRBV7-8 to TRBJ1-5; possibly TRBD1 for D (6 bases). V lost 3 bases, J lost 3 bases, and 15 bases lay in between. Germline V gives CDR1 SGHVS, CDR2 FQNEAQ. CDR3 length equals 16 residues. The CDR3 DNA reads TGTGCCAGCAGCTTCATACAGGGTTTGGACAATCAGCCCCAGCATTTT. This encodes CASSFIQGLDNQPQHF.

CDR3 DNA sequence: TGCGCCAGCAGTCCCCAAGTTGTAGACAGGGGAGGTAATGAAAAACTGTTTTTT. Residues: CASSPQVVDRGGNEKLFF. The genes are TRBV4-1 and TRBJ1-4; the match to TRBD1 covers 8 bases. Trimming took 6 bases from V and 4 from J; bases not matched to a gene: 16. Germline V gene data show CDR1 as MGHRA and CDR2 as YSYEKL. CDR3 length: 18 amino acids.

The V call is TRBV15, the J call TRBJ2-7, with TRBD1 as a possible D gene (6 bases). CDR3 length: 13 residues. Germline values: CDR1 LNHNV, CDR2 YYDKDF (reference sequence). Trimming left V 6 bases short and J 5 bases short, with 14 bases between. The CDR3 DNA reads TGTGCCACCAGTCATCAGGGGTTCGACGAGCAGTACGTC. This codes for CATSHQGFDEQYV.

The V and J genes are TRBV5-6 and TRBJ1-6; 7 bases align to TRBD1. This CDR3 has 15 amino acids. Unmatched junction bases numbered 5, after V lost 1 base and J lost 7 bases. The germline CDR1 and CDR2 sequences are SGHDT and YYEEEE. In nucleotides, the CDR3 is TGTGCCAGCAGCTTGTACAGGGGAATCAATTCACCCCTCCACTTT. Protein product: CASSLYRGINSPLHF.

A word on this clone: The missing conserved phenylalanine or tryptophan at the end of this CDR3 makes a read error likely. No DNA is shown, since the ends of the CDR3 on it are uncertain; the CDR3 is the one TCRdb lists. J is TRBJ2-7 and V is TRBV7-9. Looked up from germline, CDR1 is SEHNR and CDR2 is FQNEAQ (reference sequence). The CDR3 spans 8 residues, counting both ends. CDR3 residues: CASRPSSN.

This chain links TRBV6-2 or TRBV6-3 with TRBJ2-5; D gene ambiguous. CDR3 length: 16 amino acids. CDR1 is MNHEY, CDR2 SVGEGT, per germline. Trimming cost V 0 bases and J 5 bases, with 16 bases left between them. The CDR3 nucleotides read TGTGCCAGCAGTTACTCGTTTCTAGACATGGGGGAGACCCAGTACTTC. Translating gives CASSYSFLDMGETQYF.

This clone appeared once. V gene TRBV6-5 combines with J gene TRBJ2-7; D tentatively reads TRBD1 or TRBD2 (6 bases each). CDR1 MNHEY and CDR2 SVGAGI come from the germline V gene. The ends were cut back, 4 bases at V and 6 bases at J, with 19 bases in the middle. The CDR3 sequence is 15 residues long. CDR3 in DNA: TGTGCCAGCAGTTCCCGGCGAGGAGGGGGAGGCGAGCAGTACGTC. Protein product: CASSSRRGGGGEQYV.

The chain couples TRBV2 to TRBJ1-4; 11 bases line up with TRBD1. In germline, CDR1 is SNHLY, CDR2 FYNNEI. There are 14 residues in the CDR3. The V segment lost 8 bases and the J segment 7 bases; nucleotides outside the gene matches: 6. This CDR3 is CASFRDRGIEKLFF. The CDR3 nucleotides read TGTGCCAGCTTCAGGGACAGGGGGATTGAAAAACTGTTTTTT.

J is TRBJ1-1 and V is TRBV30; 10 nucleotides line up with TRBD1. The CDR3 is made up of 18 amino acids. Trimming removed 4 bases from V and 1 base from J; junction bases left unmatched: 15. The germline CDR1 and CDR2 sequences are GTSNPN and SVGIG (reference sequence). The CDR3 sequence: CAWTQLLDRGHGNTEAFF. Written as DNA, the CDR3 is TGTGCCTGGACCCAACTCTTAGACAGGGGGCATGGGAACACTGAAGCTTTCTTT. The complete variable domain, with remaining parts taken from reference TRBV30 and TRBJ1-1, reads SQTIHQWPATLVQPVGSPLSLECTVEGTSNPNLYWYRQAAGRGLQLLFYSVGIGQISSEVPQNLSASRPQDRQFILSSKKLLLSDSGFYLCAWTQLLDRGHGNTEAFFGQGTRLTVV.